This T cell receptor (beta chain) originates from a study of CD8 T cells in Susac syndrome. Sequencing of TCR beta was undertaken in CD8+ and CD4+ T cells derived from blood. Reverse transcription of roughly 0.45 to 1 ug RNA used random hexamers. It was immunoSEQ multiplex PCR that amplified TCR beta CDR3 across 54 Vbeta and 13 Jbeta. TCRdb re-called the immunoSEQ multiplex PCR reads through MiXCR, storing one row per CDR3 protein. The sample consists of roughly 130,000 distinct CDR3 sequences, about 94% of them appearing once. This CDR3 contains 14 residues. V shed 0 bases and J 7 bases; nucleotides not matched to a gene: 3. The germline gives CDR1 SGDLS, CDR2 YYNGEE.

Sequencing was done on a sample of CD4+ T cells from PBMCs. The receptor was derived from a human donor with multiple sclerosis. The genes are TRBV9 and TRBJ2-2; 7 nucleotides line up with TRBD2. The CDR3: CASSVVSGLGELFF. CDR3 DNA sequence: TGTGCCAGCAGCGTAGTTAGCGGGCTCGGGGAGCTGTTTTTT.